The following is a T cell receptor (beta chain) sequence with its context. The CDR3 sequence is 17 residues long. Germline loops: CDR1 KGHSY, CDR2 FQNENV. Unmatched junction bases numbered 11, after V lost 2 bases and J lost 4 bases. Produced via immunoSEQ multiplex PCR; TCRdb's table is partial and in-frame only. Of about 140,000 clones in the sample, 84% were seen once. These data originate in a study of blood T cell repertoires in COVID-19. This sequence was found in a young woman who had been exposed to COVID-19. The material sequenced was PBMCs or T cells enriched from blood (not recorded which). The V call is TRBV16, the J call TRBJ1-1; 9 positions match TRBD1. CDR3 region: CASSQIRGTGLRTEAFF. The CDR3 DNA is TGTGCCAGCAGCCAAATTAGGGGGACAGGGTTACGCACTGAAGCTTTCTTT.